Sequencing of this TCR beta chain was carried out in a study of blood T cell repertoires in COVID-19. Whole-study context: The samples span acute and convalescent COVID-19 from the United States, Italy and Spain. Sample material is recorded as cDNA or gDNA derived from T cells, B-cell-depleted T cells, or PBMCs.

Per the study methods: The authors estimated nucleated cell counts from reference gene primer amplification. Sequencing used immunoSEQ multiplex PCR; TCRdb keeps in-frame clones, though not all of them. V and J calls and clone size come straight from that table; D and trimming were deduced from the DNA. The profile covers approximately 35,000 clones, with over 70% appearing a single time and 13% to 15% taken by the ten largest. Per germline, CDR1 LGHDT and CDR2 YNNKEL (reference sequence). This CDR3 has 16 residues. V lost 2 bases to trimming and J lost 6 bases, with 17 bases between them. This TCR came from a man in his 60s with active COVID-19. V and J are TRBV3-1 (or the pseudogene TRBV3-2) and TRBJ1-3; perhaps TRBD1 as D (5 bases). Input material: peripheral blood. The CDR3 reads CASSQFIRGGENTIYF. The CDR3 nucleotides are TGTGCCAGCAGCCAATTCATAAGGGGAGGTGAAAACACCATATATTTT.